Each of the 24 T cell receptor beta chains below was sequenced from the same sample in a study of post-analysis software for immune sequencing data. Study-wide findings and caveats: Among roughly 5 TRBV segments more frequent in patients than controls were TRBV5-6, TRBV5-1 and TRBV20-1.

Unique-molecular-identifier-tagged TCR beta cDNA libraries were used. Using its own MiXCR run on the PCR reads, TCRdb lists one record per CDR3 protein. The sample carries about 770,000 distinct CDR3 sequences, about half recorded once. For these TCRs, the target antigens are not known. The sequenced sample was blood. All receptors derive from a girl between 5 and 17 years old with multiple sclerosis.

The DNA for the CDR3 is TGTGCCAGCAGCTTAGGGGTCGGGAGGGCTGGCGAGCAGTTCTTC. Translation gives CASSLGVGRAGEQFF. The chain recombines TRBV7-2 with TRBJ2-1, with TRBD2 matching 8 bases. Germline assignment: CDR1 SGHTA and CDR2 FQGNSA. The V gene end was trimmed by 1 base and the J gene end by 10 bases; junction bases not matched to a gene: 9. The CDR3 totals 15 residues.

This clonotype was seen only a few times. The chain links TRBV4-3 to TRBJ2-7; D possibly corresponds to TRBD1 (5 bases). CDR3 length: 15 residues. The germline gives CDR1 LGHNA, CDR2 YSLEER. Trimming took 1 base from V and 3 from J, leaving 13 bases between them. The CDR3 nucleotides read TGCGCCAGCAGCCAAGGGCGACAGAGAATCTACGAGCAGTACTTC. Its translation is CASSQGRQRIYEQYF.

This chain links TRBV6-6 with TRBJ2-5; the D is unclear. The CDR3 is made up of 12 amino acids. Germline V gives CDR1 MNHNY, CDR2 SVGAGI (reference sequence). Trimming shortened V by 2 bases and J by 0 bases, and 1 base separated the two germline ends. CDR3 DNA sequence: TGTGCCAGCAGTTACAACCAAGAGACCCAGTACTTC. This encodes CASSYNQETQYF.

A few counts support this clonotype. The rearrangement uses TRBV7-2 and TRBJ2-6; TRBD2 agrees at 7 bases. Per the germline V gene, CDR1 is SGHTA and CDR2 is FQGNSA. CDR3 length: 15 residues. J gave up 0 bases and V 5 bases, and 1 base lay outside the gene matches. CDR3 sequence: CASSRGVSGANVLTF. The DNA for the CDR3 is TGTGCCAGCAGCCGGGGGGTCTCTGGGGCCAACGTCCTGACTTTC.

V usage is TRBV5-1 and J usage is TRBJ1-1; TRBD1 matches 9 bases. This CDR3 comprises 15 residues. With V trimmed by 4 bases and J by 4 bases, 8 bases remained unmatched. Germline V CDR1 and CDR2: SGHRS, YFSETQ. CDR3 residues: CASSKGGQGATEAFF. The CDR3, as DNA: TGCGCCAGCAGCAAGGGGGGACAGGGCGCCACTGAAGCTTTCTTT.

The genes are TRBV20-1 and TRBJ2-1, with 9 bases identical to TRBD2. The CDR3 runs 15 residues. Germline V gene lookup returns CDR1 DFQATT and CDR2 SNEGSKA (reference sequence). J gave up 0 bases and V 0 bases, and 0 bases lay outside the gene matches. The DNA of the CDR3 is TGCAGTGCTAGAGATAGCGGGAGCTCCTACAATGAGCAGTTCTTC. Translating gives CSARDSGSSYNEQFF.

This clonotype has only one observation. The chain joins TRBV12-3 or TRBV12-4 to TRBJ2-1, with D possibly TRBD2 on 5 matching bases. V was cut by 6 bases and J by 8 bases, with 5 bases left in between. The CDR3 extends over 10 amino acids. The CDR3 DNA follows: TGTGCCAGCAGACTAGATGAGCAGTTCTTC. Amino acid sequence: CASRLDEQFF.

This clonotype appeared many times. This chain uses TRBV6-5 with TRBJ2-7, with unresolved D. The CDR3 consists of 12 residues. Germline V gene sequence: CDR1 MNHEY, CDR2 SVGAGI. V was pared by 6 bases and J by 3 bases, with 9 bases between. CDR3 loop: CASSPGLYEQYF. The CDR3 region has the DNA TGTGCCAGCAGCCCGGGCCTCTACGAGCAGTACTTC.

The V and J genes are TRBV3-1 and TRBJ2-7; D remains unclear. Trimming took 1 base from V and 1 from J, leaving 17 bases between them. The germline CDR1 and CDR2 sequences are LGHDT and YNNKEL (reference sequence). This CDR3 comprises 17 residues. The CDR3 spells CASSQGPLGFLSYEQYF. CDR3 nucleotides: TGTGCCAGCAGCCAAGGTCCATTGGGGTTTCTATCCTACGAGCAGTACTTC.

The rearrangement links TRBV20-1 to TRBJ2-3; possibly TRBD2 for D (6 bases). V was clipped by 1 base and J by 6 bases, with 11 bases between them. Germline assignment: CDR1 DFQATT and CDR2 SNEGSKA (reference sequence). This CDR3 has 13 amino acids. CDR3 residues: CSARAAGRDTQYF. DNA of the CDR3: TGCAGTGCTAGAGCGGCAGGGAGGGATACGCAGTATTTT.

About this clonotype: One end of the junction varies from germline; a read error may be responsible. The V and J genes are TRBV20-1 and TRBJ2-6; no definite D call. Germline V lookup: CDR1 DFQATT, CDR2 SNEGSKA (reference sequence). There are 14 residues in the CDR3. CDR3 loop: CSARGVSEANVLTF. CDR3 DNA sequence: TGCAGTGCTAGGGGTGTCTCTGAGGCCAACGTCCTGACTTTC.

V gene TRBV7-9 combines with J gene TRBJ1-2; 8 positions agree with TRBD1. V shed 0 bases, J shed 4 bases, and the junction held 13 bases outside the gene matches. This CDR3 contains 18 residues. Germline CDR1 and CDR2: SEHNR and FQNEAQ (reference sequence). CDR3 DNA sequence: TGTGCCAGCAGCTTAGCGATAAGAGACAGGGGCGCGGGCTATGGCTACACCTTC. Translated, it gives CASSLAIRDRGAGYGYTF.

This clonotype came up a few times. This rearrangement joins TRBV10-3 to TRBJ2-7, with D perhaps TRBD2 (6 bases). There are 15 residues in the CDR3. Trimming took off 3 bases at V and 2 bases at J, with 14 bases between the two ends. Germline V gene sequence: CDR1 ENHRY, CDR2 SYGVKD. The CDR3 protein is CAISDPAGPTYEQYF. The CDR3 DNA follows: TGTGCCATCAGTGACCCCGCGGGGCCCACCTACGAGCAGTACTTC.

This chain joins TRBV11-2 and TRBJ2-5, with D perhaps TRBD1 or TRBD2 (5 bases each). Deletions cut 5 bases from V and 1 base from J, with 11 bases between. Germline V gene lookup returns CDR1 SGHAT and CDR2 FQNNGV. This CDR3 region has 14 residues. The CDR3 bases are TGTGCCAGCAGCCTGGGACGGTGCCAAGAGACCCAGTACTTC. Its protein is CASSLGRCQETQYF.

A few counts support this clonotype. The V gene is TRBV20-1, the J gene TRBJ2-7, with unresolved D. With 6 bases removed from V and 3 bases from J, the gap between germline ends came to 15 bases. The V gene's germline CDR1 is DFQATT and CDR2 SNEGSKA (reference sequence). This CDR3 spans 13 amino acids. CDR3 DNA: TGCAGTGCCCCACTAAACCCTAGCTACGAGCAGTACTTC. Translating gives CSAPLNPSYEQYF.

The CDR3 DNA reads as TGTGCCAGCAGTGAGCAGTTAGCGGGAGCTTACAATGAGCAGTTCTTC. Its protein is CASSEQLAGAYNEQFF. The V call is TRBV6-1, the J call TRBJ2-1, with 9 bases identical to TRBD2. Germline V gene lookup returns CDR1 MNHNS and CDR2 SASEGT. V lost 3 bases, J lost 4 bases, and 7 bases stayed unmatched. This CDR3 contains 16 residues.

This clonotype was seen more than once but under ten times. This sequence joins TRBV7-9 and TRBJ2-5; D perhaps matches TRBD1 (5 bases). With the DNA end fitting TRBJ2-7 better, the J assignment may be wrong. The CDR3 sequence is 15 residues long. Per germline, CDR1 SEHNR and CDR2 FQNEAQ (reference sequence). The CDR3 DNA reads as TGTGCCAGCAGCTTGGGTACAGGCCCTAGGTACGAGCAGTACTTC. It specifies CASSLGTGPRYEQYF.

This chain uses TRBV5-1 with TRBJ2-3; 10 bases match TRBD2. V trimming: 0 bases; J trimming: 3 bases; junction bases outside the gene matches: 4. The CDR3 has 16 amino acids. Germline loops: CDR1 SGHRS, CDR2 YFSETQ. The CDR3 protein is CASSLEPSGSTDTQYF. The CDR3 nucleotides read TGCGCCAGCAGCTTGGAGCCTAGCGGGAGTACAGATACGCAGTATTTT.

This chain uses TRBV12-3 or TRBV12-4 with TRBJ2-5; 9 bases fit TRBD2. CDR3 size: 16 residues. V trimming: 4 bases; J trimming: 11 bases; junction bases outside the gene matches: 17. The CDR3 sequence is CASSSRRLAEYNEQYF. The CDR3, as DNA: TGTGCCAGCAGTTCCCGTCGACTAGCGGAATACAATGAGCAGTACTTC.

V gene TRBV6-6 combines with J gene TRBJ1-6; a possible D gene is TRBD1 (5 bases). The CDR3 is 15 residues long. V lost 0 bases and J 8 bases, leaving 11 bases between the germline ends. Germline V gene data show CDR1 as MNHNY and CDR2 as SVGAGI (reference sequence). The CDR3 sequence: CASSYSKVGDSPLHF. The CDR3 DNA reads as TGTGCCAGCAGTTACTCCAAGGTGGGGGATTCACCCCTCCACTTT.

The V gene is TRBV9, the J gene TRBJ2-5; D call uncertain. Per germline, CDR1 SGDLS and CDR2 YYNGEE. The V gene lost 0 bases and the J gene lost 11 bases, with 23 bases spanning the gap. The CDR3 runs 16 residues. The CDR3 DNA is TGTGCCAGCAGCGTAGAAGGTAACGCCAAGACTGCCCAGCAGTACTTC. This gives the protein CASSVEGNAKTAQQYF.

This clonotype came up a few times. The chain joins TRBV7-2 to TRBJ2-3; D possibly corresponds to TRBD2 (6 bases). V was shortened by 3 bases and J by 6 bases, with 10 bases between the two germline ends. CDR1 is SGHTA and CDR2 is FQGNSA in the germline V gene. This CDR3 is built from 13 residues. The CDR3 bases are TGTGCCAGCAGCTTGGAGGGATTGGATACGCAGTATTTT. Its protein is CASSLEGLDTQYF.

This clonotype was counted between two and nine times. The rearrangement links TRBV20-1 to TRBJ2-1; TRBD2 matches at 11 bases. The CDR3 runs 15 residues. V trimming: 6 bases; J trimming: 8 bases; junction bases outside the gene matches: 12. The germline gives CDR1 DFQATT, CDR2 SNEGSKA (reference sequence). This CDR3 reads CSAARAGLAVYEQFF. The DNA of the CDR3 is TGCAGTGCGGCCAGGGCGGGACTAGCGGTCTATGAGCAGTTCTTC.

At least ten counts were recorded for this clonotype. The rearrangement joins TRBV6-2 or TRBV6-3 to TRBJ2-7; 13 bases align to TRBD2. Trimming cost V 9 bases and J 4 bases; bases outside gene matches: 3. CDR3 length: 13 residues. Germline V gene lookup returns CDR1 MNHEY and CDR2 SVGEGT. The CDR3 coding sequence is TGTGCCAGTAGGACTAGCGGGAGTTACGAGCAGTACTTC. Translated: CASRTSGSYEQYF.